The source of this T cell receptor (beta chain) is a study of post-analysis software for immune sequencing data. Study conclusions and caveats: TRBV5-6, TRBV5-1 and TRBV20-1 belonged to a set of five TRBV segments that were more frequent in patients than controls.

This clonotype was detected a few times. Its matching antigen is unknown. The TCR beta cDNA libraries carried unique molecular identifiers. TCRdb re-analysed the PCR reads in MiXCR, keeping a single row per CDR3 protein. The sample yields 400,000 to 500,000 distinct CDR3 sequences, 39% seen once. V was clipped by 1 base and J by 5 bases; unmatched bases: 6. The length of the CDR3 is 16 residues. Per germline, CDR1 LGHDT and CDR2 YNNKEL (reference sequence). This sequence was found in a girl aged 2-10 years with multiple sclerosis. Sample: blood. The chain is built from TRBV3-1 and TRBJ2-1, with 9 bases aligning to TRBD2. CDR3 sequence reads: CASSQVGTSRNNEQFF. CDR3 DNA sequence: TGTGCCAGCAGCCAAGTCGGGACTAGCAGAAACAATGAGCAGTTCTTC.